Sequencing of this T cell receptor (beta chain) was carried out in a study of T cells in Graves' hyperthyroidism and ophthalmopathy (dated by TCRdb to between 2018 and 2021). A note on the overall study: Peripheral blood samples were taken at the time of initial diagnosis, prior to any treatment. To identify TCR V-J signatures that set the groups apart, the researchers used a discovery cohort of 100 patients, made up of 43 with Graves' ophthalmopathy and 55 to 65 with stable Graves' hyperthyroidism. An independent validation cohort of about 20 hyperthyroidism patients and 17 patients who later progressed to ophthalmopathy tested prospective prediction of ophthalmopathy. For training and testing, the approximately 97 patients in the discovery cohort were randomly divided in a 7:3 ratio. In addition, the study compared T-cell repertoires in thyroid tissue and in blood from about six Graves' hyperthyroidism patients. After sampling, hyperthyroidism patients received methimazole starting at 30 mg daily, and ophthalmopathy patients received high-dose intravenous methylprednisolone. The paper reports TCR Vbeta CDR3 sequencing of more than 120 peripheral blood samples: approximately 41 ophthalmopathy, over 70 hyperthyroidism and approximately 17 progressor patients.

The study at large found these results: In validation, the model predicted progression to ophthalmopathy a median of about 6 months before onset, with about 71% sensitivity and 72.22% specificity. Most expanded thyroid clonotypes (frequency above 0.001) were also found in blood, which suggests that blood repertoires may mirror thyroid immune responses. No statistical method was used to fix the sample size in advance, and group allocation was not hidden from the investigators. In cross-validation, a model built on a 13 V-J signature told ophthalmopathy apart from stable hyperthyroidism with under 90% sensitivity and roughly 82% specificity, and in testing the same model reached 80%/75%.

Ophthalmopathy patients had moderately to severely active disease, with a Clinical Activity Score of 3 or more, a NOSPECS grade of 4 or more, and a disease duration of less than 3 months. Exclusion was applied to patients with uncontrolled infections, other autoimmune diseases, pregnancy or lactation. Diagnoses were based on clinical symptoms, serum thyroxine and TRAb, thyroid ultrasound and orbital computed tomography. Ficoll-Paque density gradient centrifugation was used to isolate PBMCs from around 9.1 ml of fresh peripheral blood. Trizol reagent was used to extract total RNA, and RNA quality was then checked on an Agilent 2100 Bioanalyzer. The TCR beta CDR3 regions were amplified from RNA transcripts. The TCR CDR3 was subjected to a first round of RT-PCR using the HTBI primer set and the Qiagen OneStep RT-PCR kit. Libraries were constructed in a second round of multiplex PCR, after which size selection and purification were carried out. Sequencing of the libraries was done on an Illumina HiSeq2000 using paired-end 100 bp reads. In the paper's pipeline: SOAPnuke was used to process the raw data, throwing out any read that contained adapters or uncalled bases, had a mean Phred below 15, or lacked an exact constant-primer or identifier match. COPE v1.2.5 was used to merge high-quality paired reads, and clonotypes were defined as unique nucleotide sequences. MiTCR v1.1 was used to align clonotypes to the IMGT TRBV, TRBD and TRBJ reference segments. The analysis was restricted to V-J combinations with a frequency above 0.0001, which together covered about 99% of the repertoires. A TCS score was defined as the ratio between F50 (clonal expansion) and ExV (chaos), using BLOSUM62-based TCRdist between CDR3 peptides within each V-J. Welch's t-statistics and random forest reduced around 550 V-J features to fewer than 15, which were used in a naive Bayes classifier (R e1071). The raw public reads went through TCRdb reprocessing: fastp at Q25, MiXCR clone calling, in-frame beta chains kept. Every CDR3 protein is listed once, alongside the most common genes and DNA of its rows. The V and J calls were not made by the authors but by TCRdb's processing. Recorded for this sample are some 370,000 distinct CDR3 sequences; around 15% of them occurred a single time. Of the sample, around 28% is held by the ten largest clones.

The CDR3 measures 14 amino acids from cysteine to phenylalanine. Here the CDR3 DNA is all that survives: 42 bases in frame from base 1. V is shortened by 5 bases, J by 2 bases, and the region joining them spans 9 bases. The germline V gene sets CDR1 to KGHDR and CDR2 to SFDVKD. This clonotype turned up a few times. The specificity of this receptor is unknown. No per-base quality is available; no much larger clone lies one base away. This TCR came from a man aged 45 to 65 with Graves' ophthalmopathy. The sequencing sample was made of blood. This chain joins TRBV24-1 to TRBJ2-1; a confident D gene designation cannot be given. The nucleotides are TGTGCCACCAGTGGAGACGGTACCTACAATGAGCAGTTCTTC. Its protein reads: CATSGDGTYNEQFF.